This is a list of T cell receptor beta chains from one sample in a study of beta chain features in type 1 diabetes. Method: immunoSEQ multiplex PCR; TCRdb's copy keeps in-frame clones and lacks some. The sample comprises 400,000 to 500,000 clones, roughly 13% of which are singletons, and about 0.034% rests with the top ten. Sequenced: naive CD4+ T cells from blood. Every receptor here comes from a young man in good health. Each CDR3 is given with its conserved first and last residue. D genes are given only for firm matches. Rows give clone size only sometimes, using once, few, many, or a class for an expanded clone.

clone size: -; D gene: TRBD2; J gene: TRBJ2-3; V gene: TRBV19; CDR3 DNA: TGTGCCAGTAGTAGAGGACTAGCGGTAGATACGCAGTATTTT; CDR3 protein: CASSRGLAVDTQYF
clone size: few; D gene: -; J gene: TRBJ1-4; V gene: TRBV11-2; CDR3 DNA: TGTGCCAGCAGCTTTTCGCAGGGAAATGAAAAACTGTTTTTT; CDR3 protein: CASSFSQGNEKLFF
clone size: -; D gene: -; J gene: TRBJ1-2; V gene: TRBV30; CDR3 DNA: TGTGCCTGGAGTCATCTATATGGCTACACCTTC; CDR3 protein: CAWSHLYGYTF
clone size: -; D gene: TRBD1; J gene: TRBJ2-5; V gene: TRBV11-2; CDR3 DNA: TGTGCCAGCAGCCGACAAACTGGACAGGGGGCACGGGAGACCCAGTACTTC; CDR3 protein: CASSRQTGQGARETQYF
clone size: few; D gene: -; J gene: TRBJ1-5; V gene: TRBV7-2; CDR3 DNA: TGTGCCAGCAGCCCGTCCGGACAGCCCCAGCATTTT; CDR3 protein: CASSPSGQPQHF
clone size: -; D gene: TRBD2; J gene: TRBJ2-1; V gene: TRBV2; CDR3 DNA: TGTGCCAGCAGTGAAGACGGCGGGAGATTCAATGAGCAGTTCTTC; CDR3 protein: CASSEDGGRFNEQFF
clone size: -; D gene: -; J gene: TRBJ1-2; V gene: TRBV2; CDR3 DNA: TGTGCCAGCACATCGGCAGGGGGCTACACCTTC; CDR3 protein: CASTSAGGYTF
clone size: few; D gene: -; J gene: TRBJ2-5; V gene: TRBV25-1; CDR3 DNA: TGTGCCAGCAGGTCTAGTTGGGAGACCCAGTACTTC; CDR3 protein: CASRSSWETQYF
clone size: -; D gene: -; J gene: TRBJ1-1; V gene: TRBV5-4; CDR3 DNA: TGTGCCAGCAGCAGACGGACAGATCGAGGTGAAGCTTTCTTT; CDR3 protein: CASSRRTDRGEAFF
clone size: -; D gene: TRBD2; J gene: TRBJ2-3; V gene: TRBV4-3; CDR3 DNA: TGCGCCAGCAGCCAAGACATCCCCAGCGGGAGGATGGCAGATACGCAGTATTTT; CDR3 protein: CASSQDIPSGRMADTQYF
clone size: once; D gene: -; J gene: TRBJ1-2; V gene: TRBV18; CDR3 DNA: TGTGCCAGCTCACCAGTCCAGGGGCTCTATGGCTACACCTTC; CDR3 protein: CASSPVQGLYGYTF
clone size: few; D gene: TRBD1; J gene: TRBJ2-7; V gene: TRBV5-1; CDR3 DNA: TGCGCCAGCAGCCGAACTACCGGGACAGGGATTGTCTACGAGCAGTACTTC; CDR3 protein: CASSRTTGTGIVYEQYF
clone size: -; D gene: TRBD2; J gene: TRBJ2-7; V gene: TRBV10-3; CDR3 DNA: TGTGCCATCGGTGGACTAGCGGGTCATGAGCAGTACTTC; CDR3 protein: CAIGGLAGHEQYF
clone size: -; D gene: TRBD2; J gene: TRBJ2-1; V gene: TRBV5-1; CDR3 DNA: TGCGCCAGCAACTTCGGACTAGCGAATCACAATGAGCAGTTCTTC; CDR3 protein: CASNFGLANHNEQFF
clone size: -; D gene: -; J gene: TRBJ2-3; V gene: TRBV2; CDR3 DNA: TGTGCCAGCAGGGGTTCAATTAAAGGGAGGAAGACAGATACGCAGTATTTT; CDR3 protein: CASRGSIKGRKTDTQYF
clone size: few; D gene: TRBD2; J gene: TRBJ2-1; V gene: TRBV7-9; CDR3 DNA: TGTGCCAGCAGCTTATTGATAGGGACTAGCGGGAGTGAGGAGCAGTTCTTC; CDR3 protein: CASSLLIGTSGSEEQFF
clone size: few; D gene: -; J gene: TRBJ1-2; V gene: TRBV10-3; CDR3 DNA: TGTGCCATCAGTACCAGTAACTATGGCTACACCTTC; CDR3 protein: CAISTSNYGYTF
clone size: -; D gene: -; J gene: TRBJ2-1; V gene: TRBV29-1; CDR3 DNA: TGCAGCGGGGGGGACGGAAATAATGAGCAGTTCTTC; CDR3 protein: CSGGDGNNEQFF
clone size: -; D gene: TRBD2; J gene: TRBJ2-1; V gene: TRBV27; CDR3 DNA: TGTGCCAGCAGTCCCGGGACTAGCGGCTACAATGAGCAGTTCTTC; CDR3 protein: CASSPGTSGYNEQFF
clone size: -; D gene: -; J gene: TRBJ1-2; V gene: TRBV9; CDR3 DNA: TGTGCCAGCAGCGCCCGGGACCTGAACTATGGCTACACCTTC; CDR3 protein: CASSARDLNYGYTF
clone size: few; D gene: TRBD1; J gene: TRBJ1-6; V gene: TRBV18; CDR3 DNA: TGTGCCAGCTCACCGGGACAGGGCCGAATTGGGTCACCCCTCCACTTT; CDR3 protein: CASSPGQGRIGSPLHF
clone size: many; D gene: TRBD1; J gene: TRBJ2-6; V gene: TRBV11-2; CDR3 DNA: TGTGCCAGCAGCCCAAGGACAGGGCCCGGGGCCAACGTCCTGACTTTC; CDR3 protein: CASSPRTGPGANVLTF
clone size: -; D gene: -; J gene: TRBJ2-3; V gene: TRBV7-9; CDR3 DNA: TGTGCCAGCAGCTGGGGGTCGTGGGATACGCAGTATTTT; CDR3 protein: CASSWGSWDTQYF
clone size: -; D gene: -; J gene: TRBJ2-1; V gene: TRBV5-1; CDR3 DNA: TGCGCCAGCAGGAAAACGGGAGACTACAATGAGCAGTTCTTC; CDR3 protein: CASRKTGDYNEQFF
clone size: few; D gene: -; J gene: TRBJ2-1; V gene: TRBV7-3; CDR3 DNA: TGTGCCAGCAGCTTAACCCGGTCTCCATACAATGAGCAGTTCTTC; CDR3 protein: CASSLTRSPYNEQFF
clone size: few; D gene: -; J gene: TRBJ2-5; V gene: TRBV6-6; CDR3 DNA: TGTGCCAGCAGTTACCAAGATCCGGGACTTCAGTACTTC; CDR3 protein: CASSYQDPGLQYF
clone size: few; D gene: -; J gene: TRBJ1-1; V gene: TRBV25-1; CDR3 DNA: TGTGCCAGCCGCGGGGTAGGCAACACTGAAGCTTTCTTT; CDR3 protein: CASRGVGNTEAFF
clone size: few; D gene: -; J gene: TRBJ1-3; V gene: TRBV29-1; CDR3 DNA: TGCAGTGTGAGTCGTCCGCCTGGAAACACCATATATTTT; CDR3 protein: CSVSRPPGNTIYF
clone size: -; D gene: -; J gene: TRBJ1-1; V gene: TRBV30; CDR3 DNA: TGTGCCGGCCACTCAGGGAAGGGGACTGAAGCTTTCTTT; CDR3 protein: CAGHSGKGTEAFF
clone size: -; D gene: -; J gene: TRBJ2-2; V gene: TRBV25-1; CDR3 DNA: TGTGCCAGCAGTGGCGTCGGGGTGGTGGAGCTGTTTTTT; CDR3 protein: CASSGVGVVELFF
clone size: -; D gene: -; J gene: TRBJ2-5; V gene: TRBV18; CDR3 DNA: TGTGCCAGCTCACCGCGACGGGGCTTTAAAGAGACCCAGTACTTC; CDR3 protein: CASSPRRGFKETQYF
clone size: -; D gene: -; J gene: TRBJ2-5; V gene: TRBV9; CDR3 DNA: TGTGCCAGCAGCGTAGCCGCGCGGCAAGAGACCCAGTACTTC; CDR3 protein: CASSVAARQETQYF
clone size: many; D gene: TRBD1; J gene: TRBJ2-3; V gene: TRBV29-1; CDR3 DNA: TGCAGCGTCGCCGGACAGGGGGTCACAGATACGCAGTATTTT; CDR3 protein: CSVAGQGVTDTQYF
clone size: few; D gene: -; J gene: TRBJ2-5; V gene: TRBV6-5; CDR3 DNA: TGTGCCAGCAGTTACAAAGAGACCCAGTACTTC; CDR3 protein: CASSYKETQYF
clone size: -; D gene: -; J gene: TRBJ2-3; V gene: TRBV16; CDR3 DNA: TGTGCCAGCAGCCAATCTGGTCTCGGCAGAGGATCAGATACGCAGTATTTT; CDR3 protein: CASSQSGLGRGSDTQYF
clone size: few; D gene: -; J gene: TRBJ1-4; V gene: TRBV29-1; CDR3 DNA: TGCAGCGCCGGACCTGGACAGACCAAACTGTTTTTT; CDR3 protein: CSAGPGQTKLFF
clone size: -; D gene: -; J gene: TRBJ1-1; V gene: TRBV6-1; CDR3 DNA: TGTGCCAGCAGTGAGTCGGGAAACACTGAAGCTTTCTTT; CDR3 protein: CASSESGNTEAFF
clone size: -; D gene: -; J gene: TRBJ2-3; V gene: TRBV5-1; CDR3 DNA: TGCGCCAGCAGCTTGGGTTCTAGTGGGCCAGATACGCAGTATTTT; CDR3 protein: CASSLGSSGPDTQYF
clone size: few; D gene: TRBD2; J gene: TRBJ2-1; V gene: TRBV7-2; CDR3 DNA: TGTGCCAGCAGTACTAGCGGGAGGTCCTACAATGAGCAGTTCTTC; CDR3 protein: CASSTSGRSYNEQFF
clone size: few; D gene: -; J gene: TRBJ2-7; V gene: TRBV7-9; CDR3 DNA: TGTGCCATCGCCCCGCTATCCTACGAGCAGTACTTC; CDR3 protein: CAIAPLSYEQYF
clone size: few; D gene: -; J gene: TRBJ1-2; V gene: TRBV7-3; CDR3 DNA: TGTGCCAGCAGCTTAGCGGTGGACAGAGGCGGCTACACCTTC; CDR3 protein: CASSLAVDRGGYTF
clone size: few; D gene: TRBD2; J gene: TRBJ2-1; V gene: TRBV29-1; CDR3 DNA: TGCAGCGTCGACTCCGGGACTAGCGGGAGCAATGAGCAGTTCTTC; CDR3 protein: CSVDSGTSGSNEQFF
clone size: few; D gene: -; J gene: TRBJ2-1; V gene: TRBV7-2; CDR3 DNA: TGTGCCAGCAGCCCACGGGGCGATAGCTCCTACAATGAGCAGTTCTTC; CDR3 protein: CASSPRGDSSYNEQFF
clone size: few; D gene: -; J gene: TRBJ1-4; V gene: TRBV2; CDR3 DNA: TGTGCCAGCAGTGAGCAGCCTTTGGGAAAACTGTTTTTT; CDR3 protein: CASSEQPLGKLFF
clone size: few; D gene: -; J gene: TRBJ2-6; V gene: TRBV29-1; CDR3 DNA: TGCAGCGTTGCGCCCGGGATCGGCTCTGGGGCCAACGTCCTGACTTTC; CDR3 protein: CSVAPGIGSGANVLTF
clone size: -; D gene: -; J gene: TRBJ2-3; V gene: TRBV5-1; CDR3 DNA: TGCGCCAGCAGCCCTGACAACACAGATACGCAGTATTTT; CDR3 protein: CASSPDNTDTQYF
clone size: few; D gene: -; J gene: TRBJ1-1; V gene: TRBV7-2; CDR3 DNA: TGTGCCAGCAGCTTAGTGCCCGGACAGAACACTGAAGCTTTCTTT; CDR3 protein: CASSLVPGQNTEAFF
clone size: few; D gene: TRBD1; J gene: TRBJ2-1; V gene: TRBV28; CDR3 DNA: TGTGCCAGCAGTCACCGGGACAGATACTACAATGAGCAGTTCTTC; CDR3 protein: CASSHRDRYYNEQFF
clone size: few; D gene: -; J gene: TRBJ2-1; V gene: TRBV9; CDR3 DNA: TGTGCCAGCAGCGACACCCCTCTGAACAATGAGCAGTTCTTC; CDR3 protein: CASSDTPLNNEQFF
clone size: -; D gene: -; J gene: TRBJ2-1; V gene: TRBV15; CDR3 DNA: TGTGCCACCAGCAGAGAAGGGTTGCGGTTGAGCTCCTACAATGAGCAGTTCTTC; CDR3 protein: CATSREGLRLSSYNEQFF
clone size: few; D gene: -; J gene: TRBJ1-2; V gene: TRBV27; CDR3 DNA: TGTGCCAGCAGAGCCAGGCCTAACTATGGCTACACCTTC; CDR3 protein: CASRARPNYGYTF
clone size: -; D gene: TRBD2; J gene: TRBJ2-7; V gene: TRBV7-9; CDR3 DNA: TGTGCCAGCAGCCCGAGACTAGCGGGGGCCCGCTCCTACGAGCAGTACTTC; CDR3 protein: CASSPRLAGARSYEQYF
clone size: -; D gene: TRBD2; J gene: TRBJ2-3; V gene: TRBV7-8; CDR3 DNA: TGTGCCAGCAGCTTACGGTCTAGCGGGAGAGATACGCAGTATTTT; CDR3 protein: CASSLRSSGRDTQYF
clone size: few; D gene: TRBD2; J gene: TRBJ2-1; V gene: TRBV7-9; CDR3 DNA: TGTGCCAGCAGCTTGGGGACTACCCTTAATGAGCAGTTCTTC; CDR3 protein: CASSLGTTLNEQFF